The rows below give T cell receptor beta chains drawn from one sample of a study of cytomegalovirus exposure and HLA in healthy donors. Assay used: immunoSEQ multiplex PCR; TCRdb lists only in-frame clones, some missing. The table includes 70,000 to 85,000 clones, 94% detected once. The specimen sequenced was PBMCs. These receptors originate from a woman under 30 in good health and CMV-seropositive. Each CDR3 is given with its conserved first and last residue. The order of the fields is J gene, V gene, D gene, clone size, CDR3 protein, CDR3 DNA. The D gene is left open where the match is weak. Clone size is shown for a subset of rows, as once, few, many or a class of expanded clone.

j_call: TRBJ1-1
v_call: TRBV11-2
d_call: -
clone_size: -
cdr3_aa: CASSLGRQGRDTEAFF
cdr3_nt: TGTGCCAGCAGCTTAGGAAGGCAGGGGCGCGACACTGAAGCTTTCTTT

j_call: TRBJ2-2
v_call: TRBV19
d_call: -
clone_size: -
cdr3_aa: CASSIRAGEGTGELFF
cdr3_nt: TGTGCCAGTAGTATTCGGGCAGGGGAGGGGACCGGGGAGCTGTTTTTT

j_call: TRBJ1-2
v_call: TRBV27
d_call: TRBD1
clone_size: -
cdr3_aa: CASSTTDRGSLTGGYTF
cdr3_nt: TGTGCCAGCAGTACCACGGACAGGGGATCGCTGACTGGGGGCTACACCTTC

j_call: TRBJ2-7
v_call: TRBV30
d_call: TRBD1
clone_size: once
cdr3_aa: CAWSARTGWEQYF
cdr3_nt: TGTGCCTGGAGTGCCCGGACAGGGTGGGAGCAGTACTTC

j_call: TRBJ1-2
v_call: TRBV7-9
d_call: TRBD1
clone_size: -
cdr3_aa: CASSFAGQEYGYTF
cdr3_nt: TGTGCCAGCAGCTTCGCCGGACAGGAGTATGGCTACACCTTC

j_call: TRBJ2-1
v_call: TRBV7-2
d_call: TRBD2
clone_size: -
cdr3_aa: CASSPVVLRGGLNNEQFF
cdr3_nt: TGTGCCAGCAGCCCAGTAGTTTTGCGGGGGGGCCTAAACAATGAGCAGTTCTTC

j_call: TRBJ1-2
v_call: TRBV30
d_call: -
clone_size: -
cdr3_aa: CAWRRGGYTF
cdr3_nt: TGTGCCTGGAGGAGGGGGGGCTACACCTTC

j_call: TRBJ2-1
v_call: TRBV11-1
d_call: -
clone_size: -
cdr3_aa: CASRQRERNSYNEQFF
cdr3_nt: TGTGCCAGCAGGCAGAGGGAGAGAAACTCCTACAATGAGCAGTTCTTC

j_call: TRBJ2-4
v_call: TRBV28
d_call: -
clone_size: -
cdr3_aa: CASSSRAGNIQYF
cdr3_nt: TGTGCCAGCAGCTCGAGAGCAGGAAACATTCAGTACTTC

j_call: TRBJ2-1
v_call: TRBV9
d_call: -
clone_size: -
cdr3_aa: CASSVAGELANEQFF
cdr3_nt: TGTGCCAGCAGCGTAGCTGGGGAACTAGCAAATGAGCAGTTCTTC

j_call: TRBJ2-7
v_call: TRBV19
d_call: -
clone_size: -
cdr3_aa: CASSISGGAGTLFYEQYF
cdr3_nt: TGTGCCAGTAGTATAAGTGGAGGGGCCGGAACGCTCTTCTACGAGCAGTACTTC

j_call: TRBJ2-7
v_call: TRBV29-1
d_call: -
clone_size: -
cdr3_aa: CSVSQGIPRQYF
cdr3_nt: TGCAGCGTCTCACAGGGCATCCCCCGCCAGTACTTC

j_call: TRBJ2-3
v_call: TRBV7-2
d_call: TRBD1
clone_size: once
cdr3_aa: CASSTGTGGLNTQYF
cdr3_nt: TGTGCCAGCAGCACGGGGACAGGGGGCTTAAATACGCAGTATTTT

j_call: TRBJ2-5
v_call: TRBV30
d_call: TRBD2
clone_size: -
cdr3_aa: CAWSAKVFTGTRLLETQYF
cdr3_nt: TGTGCCTGGAGCGCCAAGGTTTTTACCGGGACTAGATTATTAGAGACCCAGTACTTC

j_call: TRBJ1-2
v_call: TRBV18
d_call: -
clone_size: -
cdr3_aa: CAGRAEGSYGYTF
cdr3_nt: TGTGCCGGACGGGCTGAGGGATCTTATGGCTACACCTTC

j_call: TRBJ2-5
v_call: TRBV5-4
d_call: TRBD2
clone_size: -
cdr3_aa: CASSLAPTAGGRETQYF
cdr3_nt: TGTGCCAGCAGCTTGGCCCCTACGGCGGGGGGGAGAGAGACCCAGTACTTC

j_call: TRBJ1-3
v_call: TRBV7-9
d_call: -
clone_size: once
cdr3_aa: CASSLDRDAGNTIYF
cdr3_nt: TGTGCCAGCAGCTTAGATCGGGATGCTGGAAACACCATATATTTT